The entry below gives a single TCR beta chain sequence along with its context. Trimming left V 8 bases short and J 7 bases short, with 11 bases between. The CDR3 totals 11 residues. CDR1 is SNHLY and CDR2 is FYNNEI in the germline V gene. The study counted Cohort 3 donors as recovered given two negative PCRs, clearance, or symptom resolution. This record comes from a study of blood T cell repertoires in COVID-19. Study-level information: Donors in the United States, Italy and Spain gave samples during acute or convalescent COVID-19. The cDNA or gDNA used as material had been derived from T cells, B-cell-depleted T cells, or PBMCs.

Repertoires were generated with immunoSEQ multiplex PCR, while TCRdb's copy carries only in-frame clones and drops some. The data hold hundreds of thousands of clones, with around 87% observed a single time. This clonotype was sampled from a woman between 45 and 60 years old who had recovered from COVID-19. This sequence joins TRBV2 and TRBJ1-1, with a possible D match to TRBD1 (5 bases). The sample comprised PBMCs or T cells enriched from blood (not recorded which). This chain's CDR3 is CASGPRDEAFF. The CDR3 region has the DNA TGTGCCAGCGGTCCCAGGGATGAAGCTTTCTTT.